This TCR beta chain came from a study of beta chain features in type 1 diabetes. In its sample, this clone was seen a few times. Its antigen remains unidentified. Every bit of the isolated RNA underwent reverse transcription, so sequencing read expressed TCRB transcripts. Here immunoSEQ multiplex PCR was the method, and the copy in TCRdb shows in-frame clones only, minus some. The sample includes 500,000 to 800,000 clones, about an eighth seen only once; the top ten take more than 0.1%. Study outcomes and limitations: Among patients with Type 1 diabetes, TCRB CDR3s were moderately but significantly shorter in every one of the four CD4+ subsets. Compared with healthy donors, patients appeared to share more similar naive, central memory and regulatory TCRB repertoires.

Germline lookup yields CDR1 ENHRY and CDR2 SYGVKD. After removal of 3 bases from V and 6 bases from J, the junction contained 8 bases not matched to a gene. This CDR3 contains 14 residues. V and J are TRBV10-3 and TRBJ2-7, with 7 bases aligning to TRBD2. What was sequenced was naive CD4+ T cells from blood. The sequence was collected from a man aged 30 to 45 with type 1 diabetes. The CDR3 sequence is CAISEGYPSGEQYF. The CDR3 DNA reads TGTGCCATCAGTGAAGGATATCCTAGCGGCGAGCAGTACTTC.